The 19 T cell receptor beta chains reported below all come from one sample, sequenced in a study of vaccination effects on CD4 cells after COVID-19. Viral peptide pool expansion of antigen-specific CD4+ T cells preceded sequencing in the ViraFEST assay. Subsequent to a culture period of 10 days, CD4+ T cells were isolated. It was two doses of either the BNT162b2 or mRNA-1273 vaccine that participants received. Clones were read by immunoSEQ multiplex PCR, and TCRdb kept only the in-frame ones, dropping some. The sample holds about 60,000 clones, 60% to 80% seen once. The antigens for these receptors are not known. The sequences come from CD4+ T cells from PBMCs cultured with HCoV-OC43 spike peptides, collected after COVID-19 vaccination. Subset noted: HCoV-OC43 spike overlapping peptide pool stimulation. These receptors were obtained from a human donor who received a COVID-19 vaccine.

The chain couples TRBV7-3 to TRBJ2-2; D is unresolved. This CDR3 spans 12 amino acids. Germline V gives CDR1 SGHTA, CDR2 FQGTGA. The V and J ends lost 4 bases and 7 bases respectively, with 7 bases between them. For the CDR3, the DNA is TGTGCCAGCAGCTCTGAGGACGGGGAGCTGTTTTTT. Translated, it gives CASSSEDGELFF.

This clone was detected only once. This chain connects TRBV14 to TRBJ2-1; D uncertain. Trimming shortened V by 4 bases and J by 0 bases, and 10 bases separated the two germline ends. The CDR3 totals 15 residues. The germline gives CDR1 SGHDN, CDR2 FVKESK. CDR3 region: CASSLLPSSYNEQFF. The CDR3, as DNA: TGTGCCAGCAGCCTCCTCCCCAGCTCCTACAATGAGCAGTTCTTC.

The genes are TRBV10-3 and TRBJ2-3; TRBD1 might be the D (5 bases). The CDR3 totals 14 residues. The V end was cut by 5 bases, the J end by 0 bases, with 9 bases between. The germline gives CDR1 ENHRY, CDR2 SYGVKD. Here the CDR3 DNA reads TGTGCCATCAGTTCGACAGAGAGCACAGATACGCAGTATTTT. Residues: CAISSTESTDTQYF.

The chain employs TRBV6-4 and TRBJ2-2; weak D call: TRBD1 (6 bases). The CDR3 totals 14 residues. Trimming cost V 5 bases and J 6 bases, with 13 bases left between them. Germline CDR1 MRHNA, CDR2 SNTAGT. The CDR3 sequence: CASSSREGAGELFF. The CDR3 DNA is TGTGCCAGCAGTTCCCGAGAGGGGGCCGGGGAGCTGTTTTTT.

The V call is TRBV10-2, the J call TRBJ1-1; no definite D call. CDR1 and CDR2 (germline): WSHSY, SAAADI. The V end was cut by 8 bases, the J end by 0 bases, with 13 bases between. There are 14 residues in the CDR3. The CDR3 loop is CASGGGDMNTEAFF. In nucleotides, the CDR3 is TGCGCCAGCGGCGGTGGTGATATGAACACTGAAGCTTTCTTT.

The chain recombines TRBV7-3 with TRBJ2-5; tentatively, D is TRBD1 (6 bases). V was trimmed by 6 bases and J by 0 bases, leaving 29 bases between them. The CDR3 is 20 amino acids. Looked up from germline, CDR1 is SGHTA and CDR2 is FQGTGA. This CDR3 is CASRNILRDTTWPDQETQYF. The DNA of the CDR3 is TGTGCCAGCAGAAATATCCTCCGGGACACAACCTGGCCTGACCAAGAGACCCAGTACTTC.

The chain links TRBV5-1 to TRBJ1-2, with TRBD1 matching over 7 bases. The CDR3 covers 15 residues. CDR1 and CDR2 from the germline V gene are SGHRS and YFSETQ. Trimming removed 4 bases from V and 3 bases from J; junction bases left unmatched: 9. CDR3 coding DNA: TGCGCCAGCAGCCTAAGACAGGGCTCCGACTATGGCTACACCTTC. It encodes CASSLRQGSDYGYTF. Full variable domain (missing parts from reference TRBV5-1 and TRBJ1-2): KAGVTQTPRYLIKTRGQQVTLSCSPISGHRSVSWYQQTPGQGLQFLFEYFSETQRNKGNFPGRFSGRQFSNSRSEMNVSTLELGDSALYLCASSLRQGSDYGYTFGSGTRLTVV.

The J gene is TRBJ2-7, the V gene TRBV19; possibly TRBD1 or TRBD2 for D (5 bases each). The germline V gene encodes CDR1 LNHDA and CDR2 SQIVND (reference sequence). The CDR3 is 17 amino acids. V was trimmed by 10 bases and J by 0 bases, leaving 25 bases between them. The DNA for the CDR3 is TGTGCCATTCGACTTCCGGGGCTACCTTCTAGCTCCTACGAGCAGTACGTC. As protein: CAIRLPGLPSSSYEQYV.

This clone was seen a single time. The chain uses TRBV6-2 or TRBV6-3 and TRBJ1-4, with 9 positions matching TRBD1. Losses at the gene ends were 6 bases for V and 9 bases for J; bases not matched to a gene: 11. Germline V lookup: CDR1 MNHEY, CDR2 SVGEGT. CDR3 length equals 15 residues. As DNA, the CDR3 is TGTGCCAGCAGCCAAAGCGGGACAGGGTCGAAAAAACTGTTTTTT. Translating it yields CASSQSGTGSKKLFF.

CDR3 loop: CASSLVGGLAGFHEQFF. The CDR3 region has the DNA TGCGCCAGCAGCTTGGTAGGGGGACTAGCGGGGTTTCATGAGCAGTTCTTC. This chain uses TRBV5-1 with TRBJ2-1; TRBD2 agrees at 13 bases. Germline trimming cut 0 bases from V and 8 bases from J; bases unmatched to any gene: 8. CDR1 SGHRS and CDR2 YFSETQ come from the germline V gene. CDR3 size: 17 residues.

The CDR3 spells CASGLVRSVGMNTEAFF. The CDR3 DNA reads TGTGCTAGTGGTTTGGTACGGAGTGTCGGGATGAACACTGAAGCTTTCTTT. V usage is TRBV12-5 and J usage is TRBJ1-1, with unresolved D. This CDR3 region has 17 residues. Germline CDR1 LGHNT, CDR2 FRNRAP. With 0 bases removed from V and 0 bases from J, the gap between germline ends came to 14 bases.

Details on this clone: The germline gene is not matched at one end of the junction; a read error may be the cause. V gene TRBV5-8 combines with J gene TRBJ2-5; D is undetermined. Germline CDR1 is SGHTS and CDR2 is YDEGEE. The CDR3 runs 12 residues. CDR3 coding DNA: TGTGCCAGCAGCTTACACCAGGAGACCCAGTACTTC. Translating it yields CASSLHQETQYF.

The chain employs TRBV6-5 and TRBJ2-5; D not resolved. Deletions cut 8 bases from V and 0 bases from J, with 7 bases between. CDR3 length: 12 residues. Germline values: CDR1 MNHEY, CDR2 SVGAGI. DNA for the CDR3: TGTGCCAGCTCAGGCAACCAAGAGACCCAGTACTTC. Its protein product is CASSGNQETQYF.

This clone came up once. The rearrangement joins TRBV18 to TRBJ1-5; no clear D gene. There are 15 residues in the CDR3. Deletions cut 3 bases from V and 0 bases from J, with 9 bases between. The V gene's germline CDR1 is KGHSH and CDR2 LQKENI. CDR3 sequence reads: CASSPTDYSNQPQHF. Written as DNA, the CDR3 is TGTGCCAGCTCACCGACGGATTATAGCAATCAGCCCCAGCATTTT.

V usage is TRBV18 and J usage is TRBJ1-6, with D possibly being TRBD1 (6 bases). With 3 bases removed from V and 9 bases from J, the gap between germline ends came to 12 bases. This CDR3 spans 14 amino acids. Germline CDR1 KGHSH, CDR2 LQKENI. The CDR3 loop reads CASSPDSWSSPLHF. The CDR3 bases are TGTGCCAGCTCACCGGACAGTTGGTCTTCACCCCTCCACTTT.

The chain has TRBV11-2 and TRBJ1-1, with 8 bases fitting TRBD1. Germline CDR1 SGHAT, CDR2 FQNNGV. The CDR3 has 17 residues. Germline trimming cut 5 bases from V and 4 bases from J; bases unmatched to any gene: 15. The CDR3 DNA follows: TGTGCCAGCAGCCCACTCCGGACAGGGACCGGGGCCACTGAAGCTTTCTTT. Its protein product is CASSPLRTGTGATEAFF.

The chain has TRBV28 and TRBJ2-6; 7 bases are shared with TRBD2. The length of the CDR3 is 17 residues. CDR1 is MDHEN, CDR2 SYDVKM, per germline. J was trimmed by 0 bases and V by 4 bases; bases with no gene match: 6. As DNA, the CDR3 is TGTGCCAGCAGTTCGGGGGGTGCGGGCTCTGGGGCCAACGTCCTGACTTTC. Translated: CASSSGGAGSGANVLTF.

The chain uses TRBV6-2 or TRBV6-3 and TRBJ1-1; 9 bases are shared with TRBD1. In germline, CDR1 is MNHEY, CDR2 SVGEGT. V trimming: 4 bases; J trimming: 0 bases; junction bases outside the gene matches: 18. This CDR3 spans 20 amino acids. The CDR3 loop is CASSLNPGQGGISMNTEAFF. The CDR3 coding sequence is TGTGCCAGCAGTTTGAATCCGGGACAGGGTGGTATCTCGATGAACACTGAAGCTTTCTTT.

A single count supports this clone. V usage is TRBV3-1 (or the pseudogene TRBV3-2) and J usage is TRBJ1-2; TRBD1 might be the D (5 bases). Germline V lookup: CDR1 LGHDT, CDR2 YNNKEL (reference sequence). V was cut by 0 bases and J by 6 bases, with 14 bases left in between. The CDR3 has 15 amino acids. The CDR3: CASSQEPGVRDGYTF. CDR3 bases: TGTGCCAGCAGCCAAGAACCGGGGGTAAGGGATGGCTACACCTTC.